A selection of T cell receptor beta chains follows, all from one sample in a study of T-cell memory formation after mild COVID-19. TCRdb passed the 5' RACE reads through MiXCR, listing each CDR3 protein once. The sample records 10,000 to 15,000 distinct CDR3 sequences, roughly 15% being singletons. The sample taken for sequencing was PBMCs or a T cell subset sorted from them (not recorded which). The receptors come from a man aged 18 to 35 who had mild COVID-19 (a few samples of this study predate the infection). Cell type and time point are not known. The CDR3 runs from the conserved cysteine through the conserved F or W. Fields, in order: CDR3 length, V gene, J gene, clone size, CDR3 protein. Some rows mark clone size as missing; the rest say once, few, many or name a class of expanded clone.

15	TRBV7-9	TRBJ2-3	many	CASSLRRLAPDTQYF
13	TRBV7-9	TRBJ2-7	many	CASSPGVFGEQYF
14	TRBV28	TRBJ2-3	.	CASSLGRGADTQYF
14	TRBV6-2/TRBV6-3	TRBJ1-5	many	CASSPQVLDQPQHF
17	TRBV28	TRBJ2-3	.	CASSYRIAGGITDTQYF
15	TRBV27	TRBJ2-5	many	CASSLSLGGPETQYF
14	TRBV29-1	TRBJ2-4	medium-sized	CSVEEGTGADIQYF
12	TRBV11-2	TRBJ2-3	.	CAGSLGGDTQYF
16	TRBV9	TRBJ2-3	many	CASSVSGGGHTDTQYF
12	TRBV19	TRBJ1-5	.	CASTQGRQPQHF
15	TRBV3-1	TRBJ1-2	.	CASSQAPGPGEGYTF
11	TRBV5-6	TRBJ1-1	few	CASSFSTEAFF
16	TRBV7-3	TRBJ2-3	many	CASSLRRRGGGDTQYF
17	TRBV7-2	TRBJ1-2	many	CASRSSNNKRYYYGYTF
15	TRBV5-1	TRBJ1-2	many	CASSLAGGENYGYTF
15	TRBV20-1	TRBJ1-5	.	CSASTLGVMGQPQHF
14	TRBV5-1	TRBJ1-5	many	CASSLGQGDQPQHF
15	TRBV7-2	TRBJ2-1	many	CASSFGLAGGNEQFF
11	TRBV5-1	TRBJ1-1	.	CASRVNTEAFF
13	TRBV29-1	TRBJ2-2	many	CSVESSHTGELFF
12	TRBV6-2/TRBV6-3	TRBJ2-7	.	CASSSPDYEQYF
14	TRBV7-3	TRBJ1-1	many	CASSLDGLYTEAFF
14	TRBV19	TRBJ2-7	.	CATQPRDISYEQYF
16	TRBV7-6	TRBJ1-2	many	CASSLRGLSGTQGYTF
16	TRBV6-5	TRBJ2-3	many	CASSYSFPGGTDTQYF
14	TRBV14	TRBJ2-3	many	CASSQYSTAGTQYF
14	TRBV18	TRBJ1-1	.	CASSPSPALTEAFF
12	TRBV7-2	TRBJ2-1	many	CASSYYANEQFF
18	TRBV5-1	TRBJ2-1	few	CASSLALAGALYRNEQFF
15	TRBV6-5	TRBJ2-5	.	CASRRSGASQETQYF
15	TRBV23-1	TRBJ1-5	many	CASSQGADFNQPQHF
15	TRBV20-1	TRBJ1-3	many	CSALPPGSRGNTIYF
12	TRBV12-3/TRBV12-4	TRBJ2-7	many	CASFWTPYEQYF
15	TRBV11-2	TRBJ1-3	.	CASGRGFTSGNTIYF
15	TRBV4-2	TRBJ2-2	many	CASSQGTGVTGELFF
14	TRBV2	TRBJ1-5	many	CASRIGQGHQPQHF
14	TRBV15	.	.	CATSRDLQEREQFF
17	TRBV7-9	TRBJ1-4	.	CASSARGVSRTNEKLFF
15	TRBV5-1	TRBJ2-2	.	CASKYGSANTGELFF
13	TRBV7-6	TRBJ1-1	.	CASSAGQGRGAFF
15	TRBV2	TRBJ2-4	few	CASTPSGTGGNIQYF
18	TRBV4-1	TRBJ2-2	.	CASSQGRLAGENTGELFF
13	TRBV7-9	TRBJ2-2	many	CASSLAPVGELFF
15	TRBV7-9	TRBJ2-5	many	CASSFSFGARETQYF
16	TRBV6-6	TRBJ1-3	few	CASSLGTGVSGNTIYF
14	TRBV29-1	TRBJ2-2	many	CSVFRGPNTGELFF
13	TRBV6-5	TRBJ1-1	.	CASTPWGGYEAFF
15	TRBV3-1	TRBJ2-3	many	CASSQDPAPVYTQYF
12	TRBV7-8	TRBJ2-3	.	CASSSQEDTQYF
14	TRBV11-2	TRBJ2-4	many	CASSLAIAKNIQYF
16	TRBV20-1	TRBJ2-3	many	CSARGTSGPRTDTQYF
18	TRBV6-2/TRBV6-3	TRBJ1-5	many	CASSHELTATFSNQPQHF
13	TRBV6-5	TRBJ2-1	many	CASGNRPYNEQFF
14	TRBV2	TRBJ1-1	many	CAPIGGQLSTEAFF
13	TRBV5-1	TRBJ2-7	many	CASSLTAGYEQYF
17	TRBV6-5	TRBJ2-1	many	CASSPGVWRLSYNEQFF
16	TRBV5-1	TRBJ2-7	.	CASSSTTGTLTYEQYF
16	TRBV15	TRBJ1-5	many	CATSRDKFGYNQPQHF
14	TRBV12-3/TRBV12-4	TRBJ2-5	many	CASSPRGVQETQYF
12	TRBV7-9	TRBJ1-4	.	CASSLRNEKLFF